What follows describes a single T cell receptor (beta chain). What it binds is not known. Both 60 Vbeta primers and 13 Jbeta primers went into the PCR. Repertoires were generated with immunoSEQ multiplex PCR, while TCRdb's copy carries only in-frame clones and drops some. Of about 190,000 clones in the sample, around 87% were seen once. V was shortened by 0 bases and J by 8 bases, with 9 bases between the two germline ends. Germline V gene sequence: CDR1 SGDLS, CDR2 YYNGEE. The length of the CDR3 is 13 residues. These data are taken from a study of cytomegalovirus exposure and HLA in healthy donors. Study in general: The study's early data release held tens of millions of unique TCRs from HLA-typed donors.

Study outcomes and limitations: Earlier analysis yielded a pattern in which most TCR beta V segments were productive about 90% or about 30% of the time. Rarity characterized most TCR sequences, yet some public TCRs appeared in many donors.

The sequence derives from a boy younger than 10 in good health and CMV-seronegative. Input material: PBMCs. The chain links TRBV9 to TRBJ1-3, with no clear D. The CDR3 region has the DNA TGTGCCAGCAGCGTAGGTAGCGGAGACACCATATATTTT. It yields the protein CASSVGSGDTIYF.